What follows describes a single T cell receptor beta chain. The data were obtained in a study of blood T cell repertoires in COVID-19. Whole-study context: The United States, Italy and Spain provided the acute and convalescent COVID-19 samples. Nucleic acid was either cDNA or gDNA, and it came from T cells, B-cell-depleted T cells, or PBMCs.

Germline V CDR1 and CDR2: SGHNT, YYREEE (reference sequence). This CDR3 is 17 amino acids long. The V end was cut by 0 bases, the J end by 0 bases, with 13 bases between. Original data processing: It was from reference gene primer amplification that nucleated cell counts were estimated. Here immunoSEQ multiplex PCR was the method, and the copy in TCRdb shows in-frame clones only, minus some. V and J calls and clone size are given by that table; D and trimming were obtained from the DNA. The table lists fewer than 30,000 clones, roughly nine tenths of them singletons. The sequence was obtained from a human donor in a cohort sampled during active COVID-19. This rearrangement joins TRBV5-4 to TRBJ2-1, with D possibly TRBD2 on 7 matching bases. The material sequenced was peripheral blood. In DNA, the CDR3 is TGTGCCAGCAGCTTGGTCGGGGGGCCGAGCTCCTACAATGAGCAGTTCTTC. It specifies CASSLVGGPSSYNEQFF.